This entry lists 20 T cell receptor beta chains sequenced from one sample in a study of identical twins. TCRdb re-called the 5' RACE reads through MiXCR, storing one row per CDR3 protein. The data show hundreds of thousands of distinct CDR3 sequences, over 9% seen once. These data are also associated with another study on yellow fever vaccine responses in identical twins.

What was sequenced was PBMCs. These TCRs come from a woman aged 18-35 years in good health.

The chain combines TRBV6-5 with TRBJ2-5; 11 nucleotides match TRBD2. The trim removed 0 bases at V and 2 bases at J, leaving 8 bases unmatched. The germline V gene has CDR1 MNHEY and CDR2 SVGAGI. This CDR3 is 18 amino acids long. The CDR3 protein is CASSYSPQLAGGQETQYF. Written as DNA, the CDR3 is TGTGCCAGCAGTTACTCGCCCCAGCTAGCGGGAGGACAAGAGACCCAGTACTTC.

This sequence joins TRBV10-3 and TRBJ2-7, with TRBD1 matching 8 bases. This CDR3 region has 14 residues. Trimming took 4 bases from V and 9 from J; bases not matched to a gene: 11. Germline CDR1 ENHRY, CDR2 SYGVKD. CDR3 in DNA: TGTGCCATCAGTGGGCAGGGGGCTACCTCCAGGCAGTACGTC. This encodes CAISGQGATSRQYV.

This clonotype was detected a few times. The genes are TRBV11-2 and TRBJ2-3; D is unclear. Germline CDR1 reads SGHAT; CDR2 reads FQNNGV. Trimming shortened V by 2 bases and J by 4 bases, and 19 bases separated the two germline ends. CDR3 size: 17 residues. The CDR3 nucleotides are TGTGCCAGCAGCTTAATTCCGGGCCCCCTGCTCCCAGATACGCAGTATTTT. Protein product: CASSLIPGPLLPDTQYF.

The V call is TRBV28, the J call TRBJ2-5, with 9 bases that match TRBD1. The V and J ends lost 6 bases and 7 bases, in that order; junction bases with no gene match: 21. The CDR3 length is 18 residues. Germline CDR1 and CDR2: MDHEN and SYDVKM. CDR3 bases: TGTGCCAGCAGCCATTTTCGGACAGGGGCGGTTCGTGAGGGGACCCAGTACTTC. Its translation: CASSHFRTGAVREGTQYF.

This chain uses TRBV15 with TRBJ2-1, with 9 bases identical to TRBD1. The CDR3 contains 13 residues. The V segment lost 6 bases and the J segment 9 bases; nucleotides outside the gene matches: 6. Germline V lookup: CDR1 LNHNV, CDR2 YYDKDF (reference sequence). In nucleotides, the CDR3 is TGTGCCACCAGGGGGACAGGGTACTTTGAGCAGTTCTTC. Its protein product is CATRGTGYFEQFF.

This clonotype was found a few times. The rearrangement uses TRBV3-1 and TRBJ2-1, with D maybe TRBD1 (6 bases). Germline CDR1 LGHDT, CDR2 YNNKEL (reference sequence). Trimming removed 3 bases from V and 5 bases from J, with 11 bases in between. This CDR3 contains 14 residues. This chain's CDR3 is CASSQAGTNNEQFF. CDR3 in DNA: TGTGCCAGCAGCCAGGCCGGGACAAACAATGAGCAGTTCTTC.

A few counts support this clonotype. The CDR3 region is CASSLMGVCTF. The CDR3 DNA follows: TGTGCCAGCAGCTTAATGGGCGTCTGCACCTTC. The chain combines TRBV11-2 with TRBJ1-2; the D is unclear. This CDR3 is 11 amino acids long. Trimming stripped 2 bases from V and 13 bases from J, with 11 bases between. Germline V gene data show CDR1 as SGHAT and CDR2 as FQNNGV.

The rearrangement joins TRBV7-9 to TRBJ1-3; 9 bases fit TRBD1. Germline loops: CDR1 SEHNR, CDR2 FQNEAQ (reference sequence). The ends lost 4 bases at V and 5 bases at J; junction bases unmatched: 6. The CDR3 extends over 15 amino acids. This chain's CDR3 is CASSSAGTGRNTIYF. DNA of the CDR3: TGTGCCAGCAGCTCCGCCGGGACAGGGAGAAACACCATATATTTT.

The CDR3 nucleotides are TGTGCCAGCAGCCCAACCCGGGGAGAGACCCAGTACTTC. This gives the protein CASSPTRGETQYF. The chain recombines TRBV6-1 with TRBJ2-5; a possible D gene is TRBD2 (5 bases). V was cut by 6 bases and J by 4 bases, with 12 bases left in between. The CDR3 sequence is 13 residues long. From germline, CDR1 is MNHNS and CDR2 SASEGT.

The chain carries TRBV7-7 and TRBJ2-2; maybe TRBD2 (6 bases). Germline V gene sequence: CDR1 SSHAT, CDR2 FNYEAQ (reference sequence). The V and J ends lost 5 bases and 5 bases respectively, with 15 bases between them. This CDR3 is 15 amino acids long. The CDR3 DNA reads as TGTGCCAGCAGCCCCGAGGAGGGCGTAACCGGGGAGCTGTTTTTT. Protein product: CASSPEEGVTGELFF.

This clonotype was counted at least ten times. The V and J genes are TRBV3-1 and TRBJ2-1; 10 bases are shared with TRBD2. Germline V CDR1 and CDR2: LGHDT, YNNKEL (reference sequence). CDR3 length: 15 residues. V shed 1 base, J shed 6 bases, and the junction held 3 bases outside the gene matches. The CDR3 loop is CASSQGPSGSNEQFF. The CDR3 DNA reads as TGTGCCAGCAGCCAAGGGCCTAGCGGGAGCAATGAGCAGTTCTTC.

This chain links TRBV20-1 with TRBJ1-1, with D hard to call. The CDR3 is 13 residues long. The V end lost 4 bases, the J end lost 0 bases, and 9 bases lay between the germline ends. The germline V gene encodes CDR1 DFQATT and CDR2 SNEGSKA (reference sequence). The CDR3 coding sequence is TGCAGTGCTATCGGTCAGATGAACACTGAAGCTTTCTTT. This encodes CSAIGQMNTEAFF.

The chain uses TRBV7-7 and TRBJ2-5, with TRBD1 as a possible D gene (5 bases). Trimming cost V 5 bases and J 5 bases, with 12 bases left between them. Germline V gene data show CDR1 as SSHAT and CDR2 as FNYEAQ (reference sequence). The CDR3 has 13 amino acids. The CDR3 DNA reads as TGTGCCAGCAGCCCCGACAGTTTTGAGACCCAGTACTTC. Residues: CASSPDSFETQYF. Variable domain in full (rest from reference TRBV7-7 and TRBJ2-5): GAGVSQSPRYKVTKRGQDVTLRCDPISSHATLYWYQQALGQGPEFLTYFNYEAQPDKSGLPSDRFSAERPEGSISTLTIQRTEQRDSAMYRCASSPDSFETQYFGPGTRLLVL.

The chain links TRBV10-3 to TRBJ2-6; D is unclear. Germline CDR1 and CDR2: ENHRY and SYGVKD. The CDR3 runs 13 residues. The V gene lost 5 bases and the J gene lost 4 bases, with 6 bases spanning the gap. The CDR3 bases are TGTGCCATCAGTCCCCCCGGGGCCAACGTCCTGACTTTC. Protein sequence: CAISPPGANVLTF.

V and J are TRBV7-9 and TRBJ1-2; 8 bases match TRBD1. CDR3 size: 15 residues. V shed 1 base and J 8 bases; nucleotides not matched to a gene: 9. CDR1 is SEHNR, CDR2 FQNEAQ, per germline (reference sequence). The CDR3 nucleotides read TGTGCCAGCAGCTTAGACGGGCAGGGGGCTGACGGCTACACCTTC. This codes for CASSLDGQGADGYTF.

This clonotype was counted many times. The chain has TRBV29-1 and TRBJ2-1, with D tentatively TRBD1 (5 bases). The CDR3 is 13 amino acids. Germline lookup yields CDR1 SQVTM and CDR2 ANQGSEA. V lost 0 bases and J lost 3, with 6 bases in between. Written as DNA, the CDR3 is TGCAGCGTTGAAGAACAGGACTACAATGAGCAGTTCTTC. The encoded protein is CSVEEQDYNEQFF.

The chain links TRBV12-3 or TRBV12-4 to TRBJ2-3; D is uncertain. V was cut by 5 bases and J by 4 bases, with 19 bases left in between. The CDR3 runs to 16 residues. The CDR3 DNA reads TGTGCCAGCAGTATCCGGGCCGTTTCCCGGGCAGATACGCAGTATTTT. As protein: CASSIRAVSRADTQYF.

The J gene is TRBJ2-5, the V gene TRBV15; no firm D call. Trimming left V 1 base short and J 4 bases short, with 7 bases between. Germline CDR1 reads LNHNV; CDR2 reads YYDKDF (reference sequence). The CDR3 is 13 residues long. For the CDR3, the DNA is TGTGCCACCAGCAGAGTTCTATCAGAGACCCAGTACTTC. Its protein product is CATSRVLSETQYF.

This clonotype has only a few counts. The V call is TRBV5-1, the J call TRBJ2-2; 7 bases are shared with TRBD1. The CDR3 has 14 residues. Germline V lookup: CDR1 SGHRS, CDR2 YFSETQ. With 4 bases clipped from V and 7 bases from J, the junction kept 7 bases outside the gene matches. The CDR3 is CASSETQGFGELFF. CDR3 DNA sequence: TGCGCCAGCAGCGAGACACAGGGGTTCGGGGAGCTGTTTTTT.

The chain employs TRBV5-1 and TRBJ2-1, with 15 bases aligning to TRBD2. After removal of 4 bases from V and 6 bases from J, the junction contained 8 bases not matched to a gene. There are 17 residues in the CDR3. Germline-derived CDR1 and CDR2 are SGHRS and YFSETQ. The CDR3 DNA is TGCGCCAGCAGCCCCAGGACTAGCGGGAGGGCCGGCAATGAGCAGTTCTTC. Translating gives CASSPRTSGRAGNEQFF.